This T cell receptor (beta chain) emerged from a study of shared clonotypes between healthy human individuals. Background on the study: Every donor yielded three CD4 naive, three CD4 memory, two CD8 naive and one CD8 memory plate.

Findings and limits, study-wide: Shared clonotypes across all four donors exceeded non-shared ones in generation probability.

Naive-designated CD8 cells lacked CD45RO, were positively enriched for CCR7, and omitted terminally differentiated effector memory CD45RA+ cells. Caucasian adults residing in Nashville, Tennessee made up all the donors. This clone was detected only once. Its antigen is not identified. The method was immunoSEQ multiplex PCR; TCRdb's version includes in-frame clones alone and lacks a portion of them. The table records about 600,000 clones, 95% to 96% of them present only once. The specimen sequenced was naive CD8+ T cells sorted from blood. The TCR was taken from a woman in her twenties or thirties in good health.

Here the CDR3 DNA reads TGCGCCTACCCCGGGACTTCTGCCCAGCATTTT. Its translation: CAYPGTSAQHF. The chain joins TRBV23-1 to TRBJ1-5, with a tentative D call TRBD1 (5 bases). TRBV23-1 is marked as an open reading frame, function uncertain. The CDR3 runs 11 residues. Trimming pared 11 bases from V and 11 bases from J, leaving 16 bases between.